Listed here are 30 T cell receptor beta chains from one sample, sequenced in a study of T-cell reconstitution after alpha-beta-depleted transplantation in children. Unique molecular identifiers featured in how the TCRbeta library was prepared. Via MiXCR, TCRdb re-called the PCR reads, giving one row per CDR3 protein. Among roughly 610,000 distinct CDR3 sequences listed, roughly a tenth were seen once. Sequencing used PBMCs from the stem cell graft donor, obtained from the stem cell graft. The receptors were sampled from a human donor who donated a stem cell graft to a child with acute myeloid leukemia.

In its sample, this clonotype was seen a few times. The rearrangement joins TRBV7-2 to TRBJ2-7, with unresolved D. Trimming removed 0 bases at V and 1 base at J, with 7 bases between. This CDR3 comprises 14 residues. CDR1 and CDR2 (germline): SGHTA, FQGNSA. CDR3 loop: CASSLARMSYEQYF. DNA of the CDR3: TGTGCCAGCAGCTTAGCGCGGATGTCCTACGAGCAGTACTTC.

In its sample, this clonotype was seen a few times. The chain uses TRBV7-8 and TRBJ2-3; TRBD2 matches 8 bases. With V trimmed by 4 bases and J by 2 bases, 8 bases remained unmatched. Germline V gene sequence: CDR1 SGHVS, CDR2 FQNEAQ. This CDR3 region has 16 residues. This CDR3 reads CASSSPISGDTDTQYF. CDR3 DNA sequence: TGTGCCAGCAGCTCTCCCATTAGCGGGGACACAGATACGCAGTATTTT.

This clonotype was seen a few times. The chain links TRBV12-3 or TRBV12-4 to TRBJ1-6; 9 bases align to TRBD1. V was pared by 0 bases and J by 17 bases, with 5 bases of the junction left unmatched. The CDR3 loop spans 13 amino acids. CDR3 residues: CASSLAEGQGFHF. The CDR3 coding sequence is TGTGCCAGCAGTTTAGCGGAGGGACAGGGCTTCCACTTT.

This clonotype was seen more than once but under ten times. The genes are TRBV9 and TRBJ2-1; D perhaps matches TRBD2 (6 bases). V was clipped by 2 bases and J by 9 bases, with 12 bases between them. Germline V gene lookup returns CDR1 SGDLS and CDR2 YYNGEE. This CDR3 spans 13 amino acids. In nucleotides, the CDR3 is TGTGCCAGCAGCGTTGTGGGGGGAGGTGAGCAGTTCTTC. Translating it yields CASSVVGGGEQFF.

This clonotype was seen just once. The chain recombines TRBV6-1 with TRBJ1-2; D might be TRBD1 (5 bases). Trimming left V 6 bases short and J 4 bases short, with 9 bases between. The CDR3 is made up of 12 amino acids. The germline V gene has CDR1 MNHNS and CDR2 SASEGT. CDR3 DNA sequence: TGTGCCAGCAGCAAACAGGTCTATGGCTACACCTTC. Amino acid sequence: CASSKQVYGYTF.

The CDR3 coding sequence is TGTGCCAGCATCCCCACCGGGACTAGTAGCTACGAGCAGTACTTC. Protein product: CASIPTGTSSYEQYF. The chain recombines TRBV6-2 or TRBV6-3 with TRBJ2-7; 8 bases match TRBD2. The CDR3 loop spans 15 amino acids. Germline trimming cut 7 bases from V and 3 bases from J; bases unmatched to any gene: 11. Germline V CDR1 and CDR2: MNHEY, SVGEGT.

This clonotype has a count of ten or more. The V call is TRBV5-1, the J call TRBJ1-1; TRBD1 might be the D (5 bases). V lost 1 base, J lost 4 bases, and 17 bases lay in between. The CDR3 contains 16 residues. CDR1 and CDR2 from the germline V gene are SGHRS and YFSETQ. CDR3 sequence reads: CASSLTAGLSITEAFF. The CDR3, as DNA: TGCGCCAGCAGCTTGACGGCAGGGCTTTCGATCACTGAAGCTTTCTTT.

Comment on this clonotype: Given a much more abundant clone one base away, this may be a read error. The CDR3 does not close with the conserved phenylalanine or tryptophan, likely indicating a read error. The chain recombines TRBV5-1 with TRBJ2-7, with D unresolved. CDR1 SGHRS and CDR2 YFSETQ come from the germline V gene. With 4 bases removed from V and 1 base from J, the gap between germline ends came to 15 bases. This CDR3 spans 15 amino acids. CDR3 nucleotide sequence: TGCGCCAGCAGCCTAATTGTGGCAGCATCCTACGAGCAGTACTAC. Protein sequence: CASSLIVAASYEQYY.

This chain uses TRBV7-2 with TRBJ1-4; no firm D call. This CDR3 has 13 residues. The V end lost 6 bases, the J end lost 8 bases, and 13 bases lay between the germline ends. Germline V lookup: CDR1 SGHTA, CDR2 FQGNSA. CDR3 in DNA: TGTGCCAGCAGTCCGAGTGGCGGCGAAAAACTGTTTTTT. It is translated as CASSPSGGEKLFF.

This clonotype was detected many times. V gene TRBV4-2 combines with J gene TRBJ2-6, with D maybe TRBD1 (5 bases). Germline CDR1 reads LGHNA; CDR2 reads YNFKEQ. The CDR3 sequence is 17 residues long. Deletions cut 5 bases from V and 0 bases from J, with 14 bases between. CDR3 region: CASSTTGDFSGANVLTF. In DNA, the CDR3 is TGTGCCAGCAGCACTACAGGCGATTTCTCTGGGGCCAACGTCCTGACTTTC.

The chain joins TRBV20-1 to TRBJ2-7; TRBD1 matches at 7 bases. This CDR3 comprises 14 residues. Germline trimming cut 5 bases from V and 3 bases from J; bases unmatched to any gene: 10. In germline, CDR1 is DFQATT, CDR2 SNEGSKA (reference sequence). CDR3 loop: CSAPGQRLNYEQYF. The CDR3, as DNA: TGCAGTGCTCCGGGACAGAGACTGAACTACGAGCAGTACTTC.

Only a few counts were recorded for this clonotype. The chain recombines TRBV24-1 with TRBJ2-2; no clear D gene. The CDR3 totals 15 residues. The V and J ends lost 4 bases and 4 bases respectively, with 12 bases between them. The germline gives CDR1 KGHDR, CDR2 SFDVKD. CDR3 nucleotides: TGTGCCACCAGTGACCCAGGTGATGGCACCGGGGAGCTGTTTTTT. Translation: CATSDPGDGTGELFF.

J is TRBJ2-1 and V is TRBV6-5; 11 bases match TRBD2. The J segment lost 5 bases and the V segment lost 1 base, leaving 4 bases of the junction unmatched. CDR1 MNHEY and CDR2 SVGAGI come from the germline V gene. The CDR3 covers 16 residues. The CDR3 spells CASSYLLAGANNEQFF. In nucleotides, the CDR3 is TGTGCCAGCAGTTACTTACTAGCGGGAGCGAACAATGAGCAGTTCTTC.

The rearrangement joins TRBV11-2 to TRBJ2-1, with TRBD2 matching over 12 bases. Germline values: CDR1 SGHAT, CDR2 FQNNGV. V trimming: 5 bases; J trimming: 0 bases; junction bases outside the gene matches: 8. The length of the CDR3 is 18 residues. The CDR3 DNA reads TGTGCCAGCAGCCCCCTGGGACTAGCGGGCGCCTCCTACAATGAGCAGTTCTTC. This gives the protein CASSPLGLAGASYNEQFF.

V and J are TRBV5-1 and TRBJ1-1; 7 bases map to TRBD1. Per the germline V gene, CDR1 is SGHRS and CDR2 is YFSETQ. The CDR3 extends over 18 amino acids. V lost 3 bases, J lost 1 base, and 15 bases stayed unmatched. The CDR3: CASSSQIRTGKANTEAFF. In DNA, the CDR3 is TGCGCCAGCAGCTCTCAAATCCGGACAGGAAAGGCGAACACTGAAGCTTTCTTT.

In its sample, this clonotype was seen a few times. This chain joins TRBV2 and TRBJ2-3, with TRBD2 identical over 9 bases. There are 16 residues in the CDR3. Germline V CDR1 and CDR2: SNHLY, FYNNEI. The V and J ends lost 10 bases and 5 bases, in that order; junction bases with no gene match: 16. The CDR3 loop is CATLLRETSGEDTQYF. The CDR3, as DNA: TGTGCCACCCTCCTAAGAGAGACTAGCGGTGAAGATACGCAGTATTTT.

At least ten counts were recorded for this clonotype. The chain combines TRBV20-1 with TRBJ2-7; D perhaps matches TRBD2 (6 bases). Germline V gives CDR1 DFQATT, CDR2 SNEGSKA (reference sequence). The CDR3 is made up of 12 amino acids. V lost 5 bases, J lost 2 bases, and 10 bases lay in between. The DNA of the CDR3 is TGCAGTGCTCGGGAGACTACCTACGAGCAGTACTTC. Residues: CSARETTYEQYF.

In its sample, this clonotype was seen many times. This CDR3 reads CASSPTGAYSGNTEAFF. The CDR3 DNA sequence: TGTGCCAGCAGCCCGACAGGGGCGTACAGTGGGAACACTGAAGCTTTCTTT. The chain joins TRBV7-2 to TRBJ1-1; 8 bases match TRBD1. V lost 5 bases, J lost 1 base, and 12 bases stayed unmatched. The CDR3 contains 17 residues. Germline values: CDR1 SGHTA, CDR2 FQGNSA.

The chain joins TRBV6-2 or TRBV6-3 to TRBJ2-1, with D perhaps matching TRBD2 (7 bases). CDR3 length: 15 amino acids. Between the trimmed V and J ends, which lost 5 bases and 10 bases, there was a span of 21 bases. Germline lookup yields CDR1 MNHEY and CDR2 SVGEGT. Written as DNA, the CDR3 is TGTGCCAGCAGTCCGCCGACTAGCAGGGGAGTAGAGCAGTTCTTC. This sequence encodes CASSPPTSRGVEQFF.

This clonotype occurred a few times. The chain has TRBV12-3 or TRBV12-4 and TRBJ1-6; D is ambiguous. V was shortened by 5 bases and J by 0 bases, with 11 bases between the two germline ends. The CDR3 runs to 16 residues. Written as DNA, the CDR3 is TGTGCCAGCAGTCGGACGGGAAGCTCCTATAATTCACCCCTCCACTTT. This sequence encodes CASSRTGSSYNSPLHF.

The rearrangement links TRBV6-5 to TRBJ1-2; TRBD1 matches at 11 bases. This CDR3 region has 15 residues. Per germline, CDR1 MNHEY and CDR2 SVGAGI. Trimming cost V 4 bases and J 4 bases; bases outside gene matches: 5. The CDR3, as DNA: TGTGCCAGCAGTTGGACAGGGGGCGCGGGCTATGGCTACACCTTC. This gives the protein CASSWTGGAGYGYTF.

The J gene is TRBJ1-3, the V gene TRBV2, with TRBD1 as a possible D gene (5 bases). This CDR3 comprises 14 residues. Trimming took 11 bases from V and 9 from J, leaving 23 bases between them. Germline CDR1 SNHLY, CDR2 FYNNEI. CDR3: CACCLGQGDGTIYF. In DNA form, the CDR3 reads TGTGCCTGCTGTTTAGGGCAGGGTGATGGCACCATATATTTT.

This clonotype appeared many times. V gene TRBV18 combines with J gene TRBJ2-2; 7 bases line up with TRBD2. The CDR3 spans 15 residues. J lost 3 bases, V lost 8 bases, and 9 bases had no gene match. CDR1 is KGHSH, CDR2 LQKENI, per germline. CDR3 nucleotide sequence: TGTGCCAGCACACTCCGGGAGGTGGACACCGGGGAGCTGTTTTTT. Translated: CASTLREVDTGELFF.

This clonotype was picked up a small number of times. The V and J genes are TRBV9 and TRBJ2-1; D is unclear. Germline V CDR1 and CDR2: SGDLS, YYNGEE. The germline V and J ends were trimmed by 8 bases and 9 bases, with 6 bases remaining between them. The CDR3 spans 9 residues. DNA of the CDR3: TGTGCCAGGGGCGGTGAGCAGTTCTTC. This encodes CARGGEQFF.

The chain couples TRBV28 to TRBJ2-7; possibly TRBD2 for D (6 bases). Germline CDR1 reads MDHEN; CDR2 reads SYDVKM. V gave up 6 bases and J gave up 2 bases, with 20 bases separating them. The CDR3 contains 16 residues. CDR3 bases: TGTGCCAGCAGCCCCGGTAGAGTAGCGGAACCCTACGAGCAGTACTTC. This sequence encodes CASSPGRVAEPYEQYF. The whole variable domain, remainder taken from reference TRBV28 and TRBJ2-7, is DVKVTQSSRYLVKRTGEKVFLECVQDMDHENMFWYRQDPGLGLRLIYFSYDVKMKEKGDIPEGYSVSREKKERFSLILESASTNQTSMYLCASSPGRVAEPYEQYFGPGTRLTVT.

This rearrangement joins TRBV29-1 to TRBJ2-7; D is ambiguous. This CDR3 is built from 11 residues. The ends were cut back, 5 bases at V and 1 base at J, with 6 bases in the middle. Looked up from germline, CDR1 is SQVTM and CDR2 is ANQGSEA. In DNA form, the CDR3 reads TGCAGCGTTAGGATATCCTACGAGCAGTACTTC. It specifies CSVRISYEQYF.

This clonotype appeared a few times. The J gene is TRBJ2-5, the V gene TRBV28; perhaps D is TRBD1 or TRBD2 (5 bases each). The V gene lost 7 bases and the J gene lost 2 bases, with 14 bases spanning the gap. Germline lookup yields CDR1 MDHEN and CDR2 SYDVKM. The CDR3 sequence is 14 residues long. CDR3 bases: TGTGCCAGCACCTTCTCGGGGCTACAAGAGACCCAGTACTTC. As protein: CASTFSGLQETQYF.

This clonotype was recorded many times. The chain links TRBV20-1 to TRBJ2-7; D ambiguous. Germline loops: CDR1 DFQATT, CDR2 SNEGSKA (reference sequence). The CDR3 runs to 15 residues. Trimming cost V 0 bases and J 4 bases, with 16 bases left between them. The DNA of the CDR3 is TGCAGTGCTAGAGATCTTAGGGTCCAAATATACGAGCAGTACTTC. It yields the protein CSARDLRVQIYEQYF.

The gene calls are TRBV29-1 and TRBJ2-3; TRBD1 agrees at 12 bases. The CDR3 length is 16 residues. Germline CDR1 is SQVTM and CDR2 is ANQGSEA. Trimming cost V 8 bases and J 4 bases; bases outside gene matches: 13. CDR3 bases: TGCAGCCTGGGACAGGGGGCCGCTAAGGGGGCAGATACGCAGTATTTT. Translating it yields CSLGQGAAKGADTQYF.

In its sample, this clonotype was seen many times. The rearrangement joins TRBV21-1 to TRBJ1-4. TRBV21-1 is designated a pseudogene. The CDR3 runs to 17 residues. The CDR3 DNA sequence: TGTGCCAGCAGCAAAGTCCCCCCGCAGGGATGGGATGAAAAACTGTTTTTT. It is translated as CASSKVPPQGWDEKLFF.